This paragraph covers one T cell receptor beta chain sequence. Its specificity is not known. This entry belongs to a study of shared clonotypes between healthy human individuals. Study-level information: Per donor, three plates held CD4 naive cells, three held CD4 memory, two held CD8 naive and one held CD8 memory.

Study-wide findings and caveats: Generation of non-shared clonotypes was less probable than generation of clonotypes shared by all four donors.

Recent acute infections and vaccinations were absent in the healthy HIV-negative adult donors. The germline V gene has CDR1 MNHEY and CDR2 SMNVEV (reference sequence). V gave up 6 bases and J gave up 6 bases, with 15 bases separating them. The CDR3 runs 13 residues. Method: immunoSEQ multiplex PCR; TCRdb's copy keeps in-frame clones and lacks some. Of 950,000 to 1,300,000 clones listed, under 80% were seen once; the top ten hold roughly 1.4%. The TCR comes from a young man in good health. Material for sequencing was memory CD4+ T cells sorted from blood. Specified subset: CD45RA-negative fraction. This chain links TRBV27 with TRBJ2-7; possible D gene TRBD1, 5 bases. The CDR3 region has the DNA TGTGCCAGCAGACTTGGCAGGGTTGGCGAGCAGTACTTC. This translates into CASRLGRVGEQYF.